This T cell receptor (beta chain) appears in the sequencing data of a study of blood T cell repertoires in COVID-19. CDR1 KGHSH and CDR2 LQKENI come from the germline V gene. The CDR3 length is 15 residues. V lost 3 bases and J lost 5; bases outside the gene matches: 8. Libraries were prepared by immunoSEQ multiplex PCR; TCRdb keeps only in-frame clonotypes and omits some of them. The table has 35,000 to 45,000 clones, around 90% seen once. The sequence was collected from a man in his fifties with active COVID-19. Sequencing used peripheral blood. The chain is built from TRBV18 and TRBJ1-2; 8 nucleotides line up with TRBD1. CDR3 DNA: TGTGCCAGCTCACCGGACAGGGAGTTCCGATATGGCTACACCTTC. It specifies CASSPDREFRYGYTF.